What follows is one T cell receptor (beta chain) and its context. This CDR3 contains 18 residues. V shed 2 bases and J 2 bases; nucleotides not matched to a gene: 10. Germline CDR1 reads MNHEY; CDR2 reads SVGEGT. This sample is drawn from a study of blood T cell repertoires in COVID-19. The table came from immunoSEQ multiplex PCR; TCRdb's copy has only in-frame clones and leaves some out. The table lists about 280,000 clones, 90% of them singletons. The J gene is TRBJ2-3, the V gene TRBV6-2 or TRBV6-3; TRBD2 matches 10 bases. What was sequenced was PBMCs or T cells enriched from blood (not recorded which). The source is a woman between 18 and 29 years old with acute COVID-19. The CDR3 loop is CASSYTGTSAAFTDTQYF. As DNA, the CDR3 is TGTGCCAGCAGTTACACCGGGACTAGCGCAGCCTTCACAGATACGCAGTATTTT.